Shown below are 12 T cell receptor beta chains from a single sample sequenced in a study of shared clonotypes between healthy human individuals. Clones were read by immunoSEQ multiplex PCR, and TCRdb kept only the in-frame ones, dropping some. The sample records approximately 720,000 clones, around 92% being singletons. Naive CD8 populations comprised CD45RO-negative cells positively selected for CCR7, excluding terminally differentiated effector memory CD45RA+ cells. Sequencing was carried out using naive CD8+ T cells sorted from blood. These TCRs come from a man aged 25 to 45 in good health.

This chain uses TRBV28 with TRBJ2-1; 9 bases are shared with TRBD2. The CDR3 is 16 residues long. Germline V gene lookup returns CDR1 MDHEN and CDR2 SYDVKM. V lost 6 bases, J lost 2 bases, and 8 bases stayed unmatched. The CDR3 here is CASSRGLAGAYNEQFF. Here the CDR3 DNA reads TGTGCCAGCAGCCGGGGACTAGCTGGAGCCTACAATGAGCAGTTCTTC.

V gene TRBV5-1 combines with J gene TRBJ1-2; 7 bases are shared with TRBD1. The CDR3 has 14 amino acids. CDR1 is SGHRS, CDR2 YFSETQ, per germline. The V and J ends lost 2 bases and 5 bases, in that order; junction bases with no gene match: 6. CDR3 amino acids: CASSFQDRKYGYTF. In DNA, the CDR3 is TGCGCCAGCAGCTTCCAGGACAGGAAGTATGGCTACACCTTC.

This chain uses TRBV10-2 with TRBJ2-5, with D uncertain. CDR3 length: 18 amino acids. V lost 0 bases, J lost 5 bases, and 22 bases lay in between. Germline CDR1 WSHSY, CDR2 SAAADI. CDR3 region: CASSESIQVPPEWETQYF. The CDR3 nucleotides are TGCGCCAGCAGTGAGTCGATTCAGGTCCCACCGGAGTGGGAGACCCAGTACTTC.

The genes are TRBV7-8 and TRBJ1-5; 8 nucleotides line up with TRBD1. V was pared by 5 bases and J by 3 bases, with 6 bases of the junction left unmatched. The CDR3 contains 15 residues. Germline V CDR1 and CDR2: SGHVS, FQNEAQ. The CDR3 DNA sequence: TGTGCCAGCAGCAGACCGGGACAGGACAATCAGCCCCAGCATTTT. It is translated as CASSRPGQDNQPQHF.

The chain recombines TRBV6-6 with TRBJ2-7; TRBD1 or TRBD2 may be the D gene (5 bases each). Germline-derived CDR1 and CDR2 are MNHNY and SVGAGI (reference sequence). V lost 7 bases to trimming and J lost 3 bases, with 10 bases between them. The CDR3 extends over 12 amino acids. CDR3 sequence (DNA): TGTGCCAGCACGGCAGGGAGCTACGAGCAGTACTTC. Protein: CASTAGSYEQYF.

V and J are TRBV28 and TRBJ1-1; D gene uncertain. This CDR3 has 12 amino acids. Per the germline V gene, CDR1 is MDHEN and CDR2 is SYDVKM. V lost 3 bases, J lost 2 bases, and 4 bases lay in between. CDR3 nucleotides: TGTGCCAGCAGTTTCTTCAACACTGAAGCTTTCTTT. Protein product: CASSFFNTEAFF. Full variable domain (missing parts from reference TRBV28 and TRBJ1-1): DVKVTQSSRYLVKRTGEKVFLECVQDMDHENMFWYRQDPGLGLRLIYFSYDVKMKEKGDIPEGYSVSREKKERFSLILESASTNQTSMYLCASSFFNTEAFFGQGTRLTVV.

The chain links TRBV7-9 to TRBJ2-1; D is uncertain. Germline assignment: CDR1 SEHNR and CDR2 FQNEAQ (reference sequence). V was shortened by 2 bases and J by 2 bases, with 10 bases between the two germline ends. The CDR3 loop spans 15 amino acids. CDR3 residues: CASSLLLGTYNEQFF. The CDR3 DNA sequence: TGTGCCAGCAGCTTACTTTTGGGTACCTACAATGAGCAGTTCTTC.

V gene TRBV27 combines with J gene TRBJ2-7; weak D call: TRBD1 (5 bases). Germline V gene sequence: CDR1 MNHEY, CDR2 SMNVEV (reference sequence). This CDR3 contains 15 residues. V was cut by 0 bases and J by 3 bases, with 12 bases left in between. The DNA of the CDR3 is TGTGCCAGCAGTTTATCGGTTGCAGGGAACTACGAGCAGTACTTC. It codes for CASSLSVAGNYEQYF.

V and J are TRBV4-3 and TRBJ2-4, with 7 nucleotides matching TRBD1. This CDR3 has 19 residues. CDR1 is LGHNA, CDR2 YSLEER, per germline. The V gene end was trimmed by 0 bases and the J gene end by 0 bases; junction bases not matched to a gene: 11. CDR3 DNA sequence: TGCGCCAGCAGCCAAGATCGTCAGGGGGATATCCTAGCCAAAAACATTCAGTACTTC. This sequence encodes CASSQDRQGDILAKNIQYF.

V is TRBV28 and J is TRBJ2-1; 8 nucleotides align to TRBD2. This CDR3 is built from 16 residues. V lost 3 bases and J lost 6; bases outside the gene matches: 10. The germline gives CDR1 MDHEN, CDR2 SYDVKM. The CDR3 coding sequence is TGTGCCAGCAGTTTTCCCTCGGCTAGCGGGCGCAATGAGCAGTTCTTC. Its protein product is CASSFPSASGRNEQFF.

The chain uses TRBV19 and TRBJ2-5; tentatively, D is TRBD1 (5 bases). Germline CDR1 reads LNHDA; CDR2 reads SQIVND (reference sequence). The CDR3 has 15 residues. V shed 3 bases and J shed 0 bases, with 11 bases lying between them. The CDR3 protein is CASSMGQLNQETQYF. The DNA for the CDR3 is TGTGCCAGTAGTATGGGGCAGTTGAACCAAGAGACCCAGTACTTC.

This clone was observed once. The chain recombines TRBV28 with TRBJ2-5, with 8 nucleotides matching TRBD2. The CDR3 has 13 amino acids. Germline V lookup: CDR1 MDHEN, CDR2 SYDVKM. Unmatched junction bases numbered 3, after V lost 3 bases and J lost 6 bases. This CDR3 reads CASSFGLAKTQYF. CDR3 bases: TGTGCCAGCAGTTTTGGACTAGCTAAGACCCAGTACTTC.